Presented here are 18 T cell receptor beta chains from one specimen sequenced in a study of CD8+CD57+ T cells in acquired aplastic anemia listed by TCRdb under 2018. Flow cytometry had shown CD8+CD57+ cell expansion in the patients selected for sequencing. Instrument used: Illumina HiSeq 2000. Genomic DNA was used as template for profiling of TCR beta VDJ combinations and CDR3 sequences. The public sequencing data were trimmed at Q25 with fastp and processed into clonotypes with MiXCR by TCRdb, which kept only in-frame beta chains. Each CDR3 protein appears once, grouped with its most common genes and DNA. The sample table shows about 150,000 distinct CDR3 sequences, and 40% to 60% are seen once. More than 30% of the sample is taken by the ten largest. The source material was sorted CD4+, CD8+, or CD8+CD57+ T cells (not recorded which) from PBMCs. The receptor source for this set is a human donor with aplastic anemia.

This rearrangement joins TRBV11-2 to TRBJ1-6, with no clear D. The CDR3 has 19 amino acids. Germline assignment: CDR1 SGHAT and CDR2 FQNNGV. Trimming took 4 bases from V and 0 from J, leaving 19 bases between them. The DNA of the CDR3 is TGTGCCAGCAGCTCTAATCTCGCACAGTACAGCTCCTATAATTCACCCCTCCACTTT. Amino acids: CASSSNLAQYSSYNSPLHF.

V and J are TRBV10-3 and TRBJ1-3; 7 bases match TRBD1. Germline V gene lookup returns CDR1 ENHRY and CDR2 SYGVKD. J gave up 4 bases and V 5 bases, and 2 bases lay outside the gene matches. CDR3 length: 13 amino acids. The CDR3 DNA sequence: TGTGCCATCAGTTCGGGACAGGGAAACACCATATATTTT. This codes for CAISSGQGNTIYF.

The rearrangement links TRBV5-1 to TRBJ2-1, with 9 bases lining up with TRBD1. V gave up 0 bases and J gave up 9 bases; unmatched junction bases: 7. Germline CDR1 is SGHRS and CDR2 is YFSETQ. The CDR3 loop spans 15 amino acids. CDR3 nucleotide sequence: TGCGCCAGCAGCTTGGCCCAGACAGGGGGTACTGAGCAGTTCTTC. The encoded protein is CASSLAQTGGTEQFF.

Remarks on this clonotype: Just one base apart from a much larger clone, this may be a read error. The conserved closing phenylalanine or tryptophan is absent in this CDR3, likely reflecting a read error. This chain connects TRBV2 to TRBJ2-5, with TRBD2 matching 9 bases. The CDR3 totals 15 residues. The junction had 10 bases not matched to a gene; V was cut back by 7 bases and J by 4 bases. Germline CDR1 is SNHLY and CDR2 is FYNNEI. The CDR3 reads CASKLVSGSRETQYS. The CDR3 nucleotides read TGTGCCAGCAAACTTGTTAGCGGGAGTAGAGAGACCCAGTACTCC.

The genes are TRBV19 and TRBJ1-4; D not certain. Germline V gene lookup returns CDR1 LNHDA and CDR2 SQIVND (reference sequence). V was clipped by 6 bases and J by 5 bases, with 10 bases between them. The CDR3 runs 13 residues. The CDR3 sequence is CASSLAGNEKLFF. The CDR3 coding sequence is TGTGCCAGTAGCTTGGCAGGAAATGAAAAACTGTTTTTT.

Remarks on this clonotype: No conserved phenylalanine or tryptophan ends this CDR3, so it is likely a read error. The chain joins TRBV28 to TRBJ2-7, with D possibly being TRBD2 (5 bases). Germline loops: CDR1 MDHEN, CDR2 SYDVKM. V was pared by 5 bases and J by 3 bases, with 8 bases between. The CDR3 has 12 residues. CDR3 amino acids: CASSLRDYEQYS. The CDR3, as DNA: TGTGCCAGCAGTCTCCGGGACTACGAGCAGTACTCC.

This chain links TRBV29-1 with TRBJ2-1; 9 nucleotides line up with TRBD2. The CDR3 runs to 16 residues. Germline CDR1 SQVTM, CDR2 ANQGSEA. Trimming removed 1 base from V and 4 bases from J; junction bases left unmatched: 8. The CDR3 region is CSVEGTRAGGYNEQFF. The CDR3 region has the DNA TGCAGCGTTGAAGGGACGAGGGCGGGAGGGTACAATGAGCAGTTCTTC.

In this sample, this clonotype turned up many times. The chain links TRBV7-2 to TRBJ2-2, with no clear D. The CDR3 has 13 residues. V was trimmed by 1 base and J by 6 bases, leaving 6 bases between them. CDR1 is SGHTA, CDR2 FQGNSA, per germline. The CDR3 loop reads CASSLGPAGELFF. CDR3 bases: TGTGCCAGCAGCTTAGGACCAGCCGGGGAGCTGTTTTTT.

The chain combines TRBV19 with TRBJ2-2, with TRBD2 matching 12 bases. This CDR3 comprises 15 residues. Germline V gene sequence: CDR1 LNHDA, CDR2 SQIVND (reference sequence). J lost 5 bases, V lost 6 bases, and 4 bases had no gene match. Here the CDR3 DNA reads TGTGCCAGTAGCCCTAGCGGGGGGGAAACCGGGGAGCTGTTTTTT. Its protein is CASSPSGGETGELFF.

The CDR3 protein is CATSPEAGGFTQYF. CDR3 nucleotide sequence: TGTGCCACCAGTCCAGAAGCGGGAGGCTTTACGCAGTATTTT. The genes are TRBV24-1 and TRBJ2-3, with TRBD2 matching over 9 bases. V was pared by 6 bases and J by 8 bases, with 8 bases of the junction left unmatched. There are 14 residues in the CDR3. CDR1 and CDR2 (germline): KGHDR, SFDVKD.

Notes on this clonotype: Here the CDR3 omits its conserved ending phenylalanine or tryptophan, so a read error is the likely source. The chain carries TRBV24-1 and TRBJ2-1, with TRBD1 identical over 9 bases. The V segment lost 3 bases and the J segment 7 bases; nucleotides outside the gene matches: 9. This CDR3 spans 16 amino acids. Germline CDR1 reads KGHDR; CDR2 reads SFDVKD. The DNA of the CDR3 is TGTGCCACCAGTGATAAAACAGGGGGCGCGGGAAATGAGCAGTTCTCC. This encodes CATSDKTGGAGNEQFS.

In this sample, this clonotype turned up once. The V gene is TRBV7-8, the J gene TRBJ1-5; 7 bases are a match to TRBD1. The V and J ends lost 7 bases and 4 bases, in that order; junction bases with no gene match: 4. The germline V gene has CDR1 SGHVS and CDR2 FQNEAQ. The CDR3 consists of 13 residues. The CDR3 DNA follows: TGTGCCAGCAAGGGACAGATGAATCAGCCCCAGCATTTT. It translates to CASKGQMNQPQHF.

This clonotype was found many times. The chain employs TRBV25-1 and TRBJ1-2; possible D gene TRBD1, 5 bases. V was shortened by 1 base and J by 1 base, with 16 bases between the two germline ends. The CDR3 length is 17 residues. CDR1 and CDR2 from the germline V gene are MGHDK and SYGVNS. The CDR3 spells CASSEWGSSEHNYGYTF. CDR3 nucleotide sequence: TGTGCCAGCAGTGAATGGGGCAGCTCGGAACATAACTATGGCTACACCTTC.

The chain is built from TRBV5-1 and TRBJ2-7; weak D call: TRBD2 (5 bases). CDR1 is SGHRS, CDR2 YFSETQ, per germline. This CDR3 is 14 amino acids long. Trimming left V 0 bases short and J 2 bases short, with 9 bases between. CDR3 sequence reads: CASSLDGVPYEQYF. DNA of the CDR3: TGCGCCAGCAGCTTGGACGGGGTCCCCTACGAGCAGTACTTC.

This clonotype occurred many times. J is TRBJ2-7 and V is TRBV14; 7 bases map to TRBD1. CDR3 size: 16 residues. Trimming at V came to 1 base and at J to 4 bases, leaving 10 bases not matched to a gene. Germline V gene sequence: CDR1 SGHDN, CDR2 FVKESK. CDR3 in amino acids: CASSQVGTVDEYEQYF. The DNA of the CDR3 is TGTGCCAGCAGCCAAGTAGGGACAGTCGACGAGTACGAGCAGTACTTC.

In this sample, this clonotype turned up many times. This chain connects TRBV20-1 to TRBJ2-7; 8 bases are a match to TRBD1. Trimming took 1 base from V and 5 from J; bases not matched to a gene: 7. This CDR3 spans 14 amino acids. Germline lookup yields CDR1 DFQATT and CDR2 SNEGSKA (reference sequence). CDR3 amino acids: CSARARTGMNEQYF. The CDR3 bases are TGCAGTGCTAGAGCCCGGACAGGGATGAACGAGCAGTACTTC.

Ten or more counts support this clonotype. Here the CDR3 DNA reads TGCAGTGCTTACCCCATAGCGGGAGGCTTGGCAGATACGCAGTATTTT. This codes for CSAYPIAGGLADTQYF. The V and J genes are TRBV20-1 and TRBJ2-3; 10 nucleotides agree with TRBD2. Germline V gene data show CDR1 as DFQATT and CDR2 as SNEGSKA (reference sequence). The CDR3 length is 16 residues. The J segment lost 4 bases and the V segment lost 5 bases, leaving 12 bases of the junction unmatched.

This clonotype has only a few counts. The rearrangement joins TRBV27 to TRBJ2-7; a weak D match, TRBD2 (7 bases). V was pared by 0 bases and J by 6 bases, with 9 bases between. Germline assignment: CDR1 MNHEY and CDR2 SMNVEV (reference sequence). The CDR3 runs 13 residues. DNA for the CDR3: TGTGCCAGCAGTTTATCGGGGGGGCGCGAGCAGTACTTC. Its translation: CASSLSGGREQYF.